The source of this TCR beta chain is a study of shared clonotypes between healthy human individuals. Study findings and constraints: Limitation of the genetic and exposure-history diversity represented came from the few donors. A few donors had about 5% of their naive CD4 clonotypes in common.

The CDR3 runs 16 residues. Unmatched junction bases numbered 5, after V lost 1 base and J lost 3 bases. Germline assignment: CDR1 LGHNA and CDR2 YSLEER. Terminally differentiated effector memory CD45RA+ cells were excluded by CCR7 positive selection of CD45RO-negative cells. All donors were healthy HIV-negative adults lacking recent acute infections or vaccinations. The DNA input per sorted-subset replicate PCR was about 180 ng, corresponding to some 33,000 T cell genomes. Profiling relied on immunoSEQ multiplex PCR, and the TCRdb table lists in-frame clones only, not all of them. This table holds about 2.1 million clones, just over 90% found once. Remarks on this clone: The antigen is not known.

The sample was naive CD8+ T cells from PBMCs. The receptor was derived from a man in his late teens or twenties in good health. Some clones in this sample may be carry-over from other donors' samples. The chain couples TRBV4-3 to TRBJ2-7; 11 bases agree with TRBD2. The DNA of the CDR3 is TGCGCCAGCAGCCAAGGGGCAACTAGCGGGGGCTACGAGCAGTACTTC. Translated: CASSQGATSGGYEQYF.